This T cell receptor beta chain was profiled in a study of graft-versus-host responses after intestinal transplantation. Study as a whole: Multivisceral, liver-intestinal, or isolated intestinal grafts went to recipients. All of the recipients had induction that used anti-thymocyte globulin, then tacrolimus and steroids for about 3 years.

Repertoires were generated with immunoSEQ multiplex PCR, while TCRdb's copy carries only in-frame clones and drops some. In the table there are tens of thousands of clones, about nine tenths of which are singletons. As for this clone: Its antigen remains unknown.

Findings and limits, study-wide: Among recipient marrow samples, GvH clones were found; some appeared first in ileum or blood.

Germline V gene sequence: CDR1 SGDLS, CDR2 YYNGEE. The CDR3 is 15 residues long. With V trimmed by 4 bases and J by 8 bases, 10 bases remained unmatched. The chain has TRBV9 and TRBJ1-4, with TRBD1 matching over 8 bases. The sequences come from bone marrow, collected less than 750 days after intestinal transplantation. The TCR originated in a human patient who received an intestinal transplant, so some T cells may come from the graft donor. The CDR3: CASSISTGEGEKLFF. DNA for the CDR3: TGTGCCAGCAGCATCTCGACAGGGGAGGGCGAAAAACTGTTTTTT.